Listed below are T cell receptor beta chains from one sample, sequenced in a study of T-cell memory formation after mild COVID-19. TCRdb re-derived calls from the 5' RACE reads in MiXCR, one entry per CDR3 protein. The top ten hold 2% to 3% of the sample, which has about 200,000 distinct CDR3 sequences, around 18% seen once. Source material: PBMCs or a T cell subset sorted from them (not recorded which). These TCRs come from an adult woman who had mild COVID-19 (a few samples of this study predate the infection). Cell type and time point are not known. Each CDR3 is given with its conserved first and last residue. A D gene is named only where the DNA matches it firmly. Size tells how often a clone was seen (once, few, many) or the class of an expanded clone, and some rows leave it out.

cdr3_aa cdr3_nt d_call j_call clone_size v_call
CSVSLFAVVPEAFF TGCAGCGTTTCCCTCTTTGCAGTGGTTCCTGAAGCTTTCTTT . TRBJ1-1 few TRBV29-1
CSARDLSRNTEAFF TGCAGTGCTAGAGATCTTAGCAGGAACACTGAAGCTTTCTTT . TRBJ1-1 . TRBV20-1
CASSLDKRGANEQFF TGTGCCAGCAGCTTAGATAAGCGAGGGGCCAATGAGCAGTTCTTC . TRBJ2-1 . TRBV7-3
CSPKNTEAFF TGCAGTCCCAAGAACACTGAAGCTTTCTTT . TRBJ1-1 . TRBV20-1
CASSLSGNEQFF TGTGCCAGCAGCCTAAGCGGCAATGAGCAGTTCTTC . TRBJ2-1 many TRBV2
CSVSWGQVNQPQHF TGCAGCGTTAGCTGGGGACAGGTTAATCAGCCCCAGCATTTT TRBD1 TRBJ1-5 few TRBV29-1
CAISSRTGLYEQYF TGTGCCATCAGTAGCCGGACAGGGCTCTACGAGCAGTACTTC TRBD1 TRBJ2-7 . TRBV10-3
CASSSQGGTTDTQYF TGTGCCAGCAGCTCACAGGGGGGGACGACAGATACGCAGTATTTT . TRBJ2-3 . TRBV6-6
CASSYSINRAYEQYF TGTGCCAGCAGTTACTCGATCAACAGGGCCTACGAGCAGTACTTC . TRBJ2-7 . TRBV6-5
CATQPGQGATEAFF TGTGCCACCCAACCGGGACAGGGTGCCACTGAAGCTTTCTTT TRBD1 TRBJ1-1 . TRBV19
CASSAGGEQYF TGTGCCAGCAGCGCCGGGGGTGAGCAGTACTTC . TRBJ2-7 many TRBV9
CAISPSSGRAKGGEQFF TGTGCCATCAGTCCATCCTCCGGGAGGGCGAAAGGGGGTGAGCAGTTCTTC TRBD2 TRBJ2-1 . TRBV10-3
CASSQLTGNSNQPQHF TGTGCCAGCAGTCAACTTACGGGGAACAGCAATCAGCCCCAGCATTTT . TRBJ1-5 . TRBV7-2
CASSLRNTGELFF TGTGCCAGCAGTCTCAGGAACACCGGGGAGCTGTTTTTT . TRBJ2-2 many TRBV12-3/TRBV12-4
CASSIERQPQHF TGTGCCAGTAGTATTGAGAGGCAGCCCCAGCATTTT . TRBJ1-5 few TRBV19
CASSQGPVGDTEAFF TGCGCCAGCAGCCAAGGTCCAGTGGGTGACACTGAAGCTTTCTTT . TRBJ1-1 . TRBV4-1
CSVGAGEGETQYF TGCAGCGTTGGGGCGGGAGAGGGGGAGACCCAGTACTTC TRBD2 TRBJ2-5 few TRBV29-1
CASSSQAGRAFF TGTGCCAGCAGCTCTCAGGCAGGGAGGGCTTTCTTT . TRBJ1-1 few TRBV9
CASSQGVTGELFF TGCGCCAGCAGCCAAGGGGTGACCGGGGAGCTGTTTTTT . TRBJ2-2 . TRBV10-2
CASSTLTGSQETQYF TGCGCCAGCAGCACATTGACAGGGAGCCAAGAGACCCAGTACTTC TRBD1 TRBJ2-5 . TRBV5-1
CASTSGTTTGQYF TGTGCCAGCACATCCGGGACTACAACCGGGCAGTACTTC TRBD2 TRBJ2-7 . TRBV6-2/TRBV6-3
CASSARPSDGTQYF TGTGCCAGCAGCGCCCGCCCTTCGGACGGGACCCAGTACTTC . TRBJ2-5 . TRBV7-9
CASKPGQHTDTQYF TGTGCCAGTAAGCCGGGACAGCACACAGATACGCAGTATTTT TRBD1 TRBJ2-3 medium-sized TRBV12-3/TRBV12-4
CASSVAPGSTYEQYF TGTGCCAGCAGCGTAGCCCCGGGAAGTACCTACGAGCAGTACTTC . TRBJ2-7 . TRBV9
CASSGSGTASTGGYTF TGTGCCAGCAGCGGATCCGGGACAGCCTCCACCGGTGGCTACACCTTC TRBD1 TRBJ1-2 few TRBV7-2
CASRLSPYNEQFF TGTGCCAGCAGACTTTCTCCTTACAATGAGCAGTTCTTC . TRBJ2-1 . TRBV12-3/TRBV12-4
CAISGGFGQNYEQYF TGTGCCATCAGTGGGGGCTTCGGGCAAAACTACGAGCAGTACTTC . TRBJ2-7 many TRBV10-3
CASSQVPAPDNEQFF TGCGCCAGCAGCCAAGTACCGGCTCCGGACAATGAGCAGTTCTTC . TRBJ2-1 . TRBV4-3